This entry lists 14 T cell receptor beta chains sequenced from one sample in a study of blood T cell repertoires in COVID-19. The repertoire was sequenced with immunoSEQ multiplex PCR; TCRdb's copy has only in-frame clones and lacks some. The sample shows approximately 200,000 clones, around 85% of them seen only once. The sample consisted of PBMCs or T cells enriched from blood (not recorded which). These receptors originate from a man aged 40-49 years who had recovered from COVID-19.

The genes are TRBV15 and TRBJ2-7; TRBD2 agrees at 7 bases. In germline, CDR1 is LNHNV, CDR2 YYDKDF (reference sequence). The V and J ends lost 0 bases and 1 base, in that order; junction bases with no gene match: 9. There are 17 residues in the CDR3. CDR3 region: CATSRDHGSGSSYEQYF. The DNA for the CDR3 is TGTGCCACCAGCAGAGATCATGGTAGCGGGTCGTCCTACGAGCAGTACTTC.

The chain recombines TRBV7-9 with TRBJ2-1, with 7 bases matching TRBD1. This CDR3 region has 15 residues. V shed 5 bases, J shed 4 bases, and the junction held 8 bases outside the gene matches. CDR1 and CDR2 (germline): SEHNR, FQNEAQ (reference sequence). The CDR3 DNA follows: TGTGCCAGCAGCGATACAGGGGCCACGTACAATGAGCAGTTCTTC. Translation gives CASSDTGATYNEQFF.

This clone was found once. J is TRBJ1-6 and V is TRBV18; 8 bases align to TRBD1. Per germline, CDR1 KGHSH and CDR2 LQKENI. The CDR3 runs to 15 residues. Germline trimming cut 6 bases from V and 4 bases from J; bases unmatched to any gene: 5. CDR3 protein: CASSLGQGYNSPLHF. In DNA form, the CDR3 reads TGTGCCAGCTCGCTAGGACAGGGATATAATTCACCCCTCCACTTT.

This chain connects TRBV19 to TRBJ1-6; 7 bases are shared with TRBD1. CDR3 size: 15 residues. V lost 4 bases, J lost 10 bases, and 10 bases stayed unmatched. CDR1 and CDR2 from the germline V gene are LNHDA and SQIVND (reference sequence). CDR3 nucleotides: TGTGCCAGTAGTAATATCGACAGGGAGGAGTCACCCCTCCACTTT. Its translation is CASSNIDREESPLHF.

This clone was recorded once. This sequence joins TRBV7-2 and TRBJ2-1; D is uncertain. The CDR3 is made up of 12 amino acids. V lost 2 bases to trimming and J lost 15 bases, with 14 bases between them. Germline assignment: CDR1 SGHTA and CDR2 FQGNSA. The CDR3 protein is CASSLSSLSRFF. The CDR3 DNA sequence: TGTGCCAGCAGCTTATCTAGTCTCAGTCGGTTCTTC.

The chain employs TRBV19 and TRBJ1-1; D not resolved. V was trimmed by 6 bases and J by 0 bases, leaving 11 bases between them. The germline V gene has CDR1 LNHDA and CDR2 SQIVND (reference sequence). CDR3 length: 14 residues. The CDR3: CASSTNEMNTEAFF. DNA of the CDR3: TGTGCCAGTAGCACCAATGAGATGAACACTGAAGCTTTCTTT.

This chain uses TRBV2 with TRBJ1-2; TRBD1 is a possible D gene (6 bases). Trimming cost V 4 bases and J 5 bases, with 8 bases left between them. CDR1 and CDR2 from the germline V gene are SNHLY and FYNNEI. This CDR3 region has 12 residues. CDR3 residues: CASSAGVYGYTF. CDR3 bases: TGTGCCAGCAGTGCAGGGGTGTATGGCTACACCTTC.

The rearrangement uses TRBV2 and TRBJ2-1; 7 bases line up with TRBD2. From germline, CDR1 is SNHLY and CDR2 FYNNEI. The junction had 13 bases not matched to a gene; V was cut back by 4 bases and J by 13 bases. There are 14 residues in the CDR3. CDR3 sequence (DNA): TGTGCCAGCAGTGTTATAGGCGCTAGCGGAGATCAGTTCTTC. The encoded protein is CASSVIGASGDQFF.

V gene TRBV5-1 combines with J gene TRBJ1-2; D is perhaps TRBD1 (5 bases). The CDR3 is 19 amino acids. The germline V and J ends were trimmed by 0 bases and 3 bases, with 24 bases remaining between them. Looked up from germline, CDR1 is SGHRS and CDR2 is YFSETQ. The CDR3 protein is CASSLAIVMGGYYHYGYTF. The CDR3 nucleotides are TGCGCCAGCAGCTTGGCCATAGTGATGGGGGGATACTATCACTATGGCTACACCTTC.

The rearrangement uses TRBV5-1 and TRBJ1-4, with 9 bases matching TRBD1. Per germline, CDR1 SGHRS and CDR2 YFSETQ. This CDR3 region has 16 residues. V was pared by 4 bases and J by 7 bases, with 11 bases of the junction left unmatched. CDR3 in DNA: TGCGCCAGCAGCGTTTTAACAGGGGGCGTGGGTGAAAAACTGTTTTTT. Protein product: CASSVLTGGVGEKLFF.

Only a few counts were recorded for this clone. The V and J genes are TRBV7-2 and TRBJ1-1; 11 nucleotides match TRBD1. CDR3 length equals 17 residues. Germline-derived CDR1 and CDR2 are SGHTA and FQGNSA. The V and J ends lost 0 bases and 8 bases, in that order; junction bases with no gene match: 11. CDR3 residues: CASSLAPGTGGNLEAFF. The CDR3 coding sequence is TGTGCCAGCAGCTTAGCGCCCGGGACAGGGGGGAACCTAGAAGCTTTCTTT.

This clone turned up a few times. V and J are TRBV27 and TRBJ2-7, with 10 nucleotides matching TRBD1. The V gene's germline CDR1 is MNHEY and CDR2 SMNVEV (reference sequence). This CDR3 region has 16 residues. Trimming at V came to 4 bases and at J to 5 bases, leaving 11 bases not matched to a gene. CDR3 amino acids: CASSYPPGQGIHEQYF. DNA of the CDR3: TGTGCCAGCAGTTACCCACCGGGACAGGGGATCCACGAGCAGTACTTC.

This clone was found once. V gene TRBV6-5 combines with J gene TRBJ1-1, with a weak D call TRBD1 (5 bases). This CDR3 comprises 15 residues. Looked up from germline, CDR1 is MNHEY and CDR2 is SVGAGI. Trimming left V 6 bases short and J 3 bases short, with 17 bases between. CDR3 sequence: CASRPWGEADTEAFF. CDR3 coding DNA: TGTGCCAGCAGACCTTGGGGGGAGGCGGACACTGAAGCTTTCTTT.

The chain couples TRBV2 to TRBJ1-5; maybe TRBD1 (5 bases). This CDR3 contains 12 residues. The germline gives CDR1 SNHLY, CDR2 FYNNEI. V was cut by 4 bases and J by 6 bases, with 7 bases left in between. The CDR3 region has the DNA TGTGCCAGCAGTGTGACAGTTCAGCCCCAGCATTTT. Translating gives CASSVTVQPQHF. Complete variable domain (other parts from reference TRBV2 and TRBJ1-5): EPEVTQTPSHQVTQMGQEVILRCVPISNHLYFYWYRQILGQKVEFLVSFYNNEISEKSEIFDDQFSVERPDGSNFTLKIRSTKLEDSAMYFCASSVTVQPQHFGDGTRLSIL.